This TCR beta chain emerged from a study of T cells expressing NK-cell markers. TCRdb reprocessed the 5' RACE reads and stores each CDR3 protein as one record, lacking DNA. Its table lists about 550,000 distinct CDR3 sequences. This CDR3 region has 15 residues. The germline CDR1 and CDR2 sequences are MNHEY and SVGAGI. The source material was blood T cells: a sorted CD56 or NKG2C T cell subset, CD4+ or CD8+ T cells, or bulk PBMC T cells (not recorded which). The V and J genes are TRBV6-5 and TRBJ2-7; the D call of TRBD1 rests on TCRdb alone, since no DNA is present to check it. This TCR was recovered from a man in his late teens or twenties in good health. CDR3 sequence: CASSYSMLGAYEQYF.